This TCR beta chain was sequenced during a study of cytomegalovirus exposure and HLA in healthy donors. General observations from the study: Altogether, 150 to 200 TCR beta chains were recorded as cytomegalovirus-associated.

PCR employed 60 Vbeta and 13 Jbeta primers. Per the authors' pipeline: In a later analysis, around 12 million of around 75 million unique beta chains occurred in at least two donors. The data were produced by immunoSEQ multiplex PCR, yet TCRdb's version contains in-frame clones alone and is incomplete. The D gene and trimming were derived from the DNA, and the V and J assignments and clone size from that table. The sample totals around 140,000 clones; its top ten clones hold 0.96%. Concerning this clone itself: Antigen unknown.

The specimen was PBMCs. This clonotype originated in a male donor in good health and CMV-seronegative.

This CDR3 is CASSARGGRDRYVYEQYF. In DNA, the CDR3 is TGTGCCAGCAGCGCCAGAGGGGGACGGGACAGATACGTCTACGAGCAGTACTTC. V is TRBV9 and J is TRBJ2-7; 7 positions match TRBD1. V was clipped by 3 bases and J by 3 bases; unmatched bases: 18. This CDR3 is built from 18 residues. Germline CDR1 is SGDLS and CDR2 is YYNGEE.